The next 29 T cell receptor beta chains were all read from a single sample in a study of shared clonotypes between healthy human individuals. Repertoires were generated with immunoSEQ multiplex PCR, while TCRdb's copy carries only in-frame clones and drops some. The sample lists over 950,000 clones, roughly 80% occurring once. What was sequenced was memory CD4+ T cells from PBMCs. Documented subset: CD45RA-negative fraction. These receptor sequences come from a man aged 18 to 29 in good health. Some clones in this sample may be carry-over from other donors' samples.

Worth noting for this clone: With a much larger clone just one base away, this may be a read error. In the same sample, other DNA sequences code for this CDR3. The genes are TRBV7-2 and TRBJ1-5; D gene uncertain. The CDR3 extends over 13 amino acids. V gave up 3 bases and J gave up 1 base, with 4 bases separating them. CDR1 is SGHTA and CDR2 is FQGNSA in the germline V gene. CDR3 amino acids: CASSFSSNQPQHF. The CDR3 DNA follows: TGTGCCAGCAGCTTTTCGAGCAATCAGCCCCAGCATTTT.

The rearrangement uses TRBV10-3 and TRBJ2-3; D is perhaps TRBD2 (5 bases). The CDR3 is 13 amino acids. V was pared by 6 bases and J by 3 bases, with 10 bases between. The V gene's germline CDR1 is ENHRY and CDR2 SYGVKD. In nucleotides, the CDR3 is TGTGCCATCAGCGGGATAATAACAGATACGCAGTATTTT. Encoded protein: CAISGIITDTQYF.

This clone appeared a single time. The V and J genes are TRBV25-1 and TRBJ1-5; D may be TRBD1 (5 bases). V lost 5 bases and J 1 base, leaving 12 bases between the germline ends. CDR1 is MGHDK, CDR2 SYGVNS, per germline. This CDR3 has 15 residues. CDR3 sequence: CASSRAGPSNQPQHF. As DNA, the CDR3 is TGTGCCAGCAGTCGCGCAGGGCCAAGCAATCAGCCCCAGCATTTT. Complete variable domain (other parts from reference TRBV25-1 and TRBJ1-5): EADIYQTPRYLVIGTGKKITLECSQTMGHDKMYWYQQDPGMELHLIHYSYGVNSTEKGDLSSESTVSRIRTEHFPLTLESARPSHTSQYLCASSRAGPSNQPQHFGDGTRLSIL.

This rearrangement joins TRBV6-5 to TRBJ1-5; D gene unclear. CDR1 is MNHEY and CDR2 is SVGAGI in the germline V gene. The CDR3 loop spans 15 amino acids. V was clipped by 2 bases and J by 4 bases, with 12 bases between them. The CDR3 sequence: CASSYGGASNQPQHF. The CDR3 region has the DNA TGTGCCAGCAGTTACGGAGGAGCTAGTAATCAGCCCCAGCATTTT.

This clone was detected ten times or more. The chain employs TRBV27 and TRBJ2-2; D uncertain. Trimming pared 3 bases from V and 2 bases from J, leaving 10 bases between. The CDR3 consists of 15 residues. Germline CDR1 is MNHEY and CDR2 is SMNVEV (reference sequence). The CDR3 region is CASSFLSTNTGELFF. The CDR3 DNA reads TGTGCCAGCAGTTTTCTCTCCACCAACACCGGGGAGCTGTTTTTT.

Note on this clone: One end of the junction is discordant with germline, which a read error may explain. The genes are TRBV6-1 and TRBJ1-5, with D tentatively TRBD1 (5 bases). CDR1 and CDR2 from the germline V gene are MNHNS and SASEGT. The CDR3 consists of 13 residues. Here the CDR3 reads CASIESGEQPQHF. The CDR3 bases are TGTGCCAGCATTGAATCGGGGGAACAGCCCCAGCATTTT.

The chain combines TRBV20-1 with TRBJ2-7; D may be TRBD2 (6 bases). The CDR3 length is 11 residues. The germline CDR1 and CDR2 sequences are DFQATT and SNEGSKA (reference sequence). V was cut by 5 bases and J by 5 bases, with 10 bases left in between. CDR3: CSAQPGDEQYF. Written as DNA, the CDR3 is TGCAGTGCTCAACCGGGAGACGAGCAGTACTTC.

The J gene is TRBJ1-2, the V gene TRBV6-1, with D uncertain. With 9 bases removed from V and 6 bases from J, the gap between germline ends came to 14 bases. Germline CDR1 MNHNS, CDR2 SASEGT. This CDR3 is built from 12 residues. This chain's CDR3 is CASSAVRDGYTF. In DNA, the CDR3 is TGTGCCAGTTCGGCGGTCCGTGATGGCTACACCTTC.

The chain recombines TRBV5-1 with TRBJ2-7, with TRBD2 identical over 11 bases. The CDR3 is 17 amino acids. Germline lookup yields CDR1 SGHRS and CDR2 YFSETQ. The V gene end was trimmed by 3 bases and the J gene end by 0 bases; junction bases not matched to a gene: 8. The CDR3 region has the DNA TGCGCCAGCAGCTCGGGACTAGCGGCTTCTCGCTCCTACGAGCAGTACTTC. It codes for CASSSGLAASRSYEQYF.

The chain combines TRBV6-1 with TRBJ2-7; tentative D call: TRBD1 (6 bases). Germline V gene lookup returns CDR1 MNHNS and CDR2 SASEGT. This CDR3 contains 14 residues. Between the trimmed V and J ends, which lost 6 bases and 0 bases, there was a span of 12 bases. CDR3 residues: CASRQGSSSYEQYF. For the CDR3, the DNA is TGTGCCAGCAGACAGGGATCCAGCTCCTACGAGCAGTACTTC.

The chain links TRBV28 to TRBJ1-2; TRBD1 matches 11 bases. Per the germline V gene, CDR1 is MDHEN and CDR2 is SYDVKM. V gave up 5 bases and J gave up 6 bases; unmatched junction bases: 8. The CDR3 loop spans 15 amino acids. DNA of the CDR3: TGTGCCAGCAGTAACGTAGGACAGGGGGCGGATGGCTACACCTTC. Its protein is CASSNVGQGADGYTF.

The V and J genes are TRBV2 and TRBJ2-2; D gene unclear. CDR3 size: 12 residues. The V and J ends lost 7 bases and 6 bases respectively, with 9 bases between them. Germline values: CDR1 SNHLY, CDR2 FYNNEI. The CDR3 spells CASTLAAGELFF. The CDR3 nucleotides read TGTGCCAGCACTTTAGCCGCCGGGGAGCTGTTTTTT.

This clone has a count of ten or more. The sample carries other DNA sequences with the same CDR3. This rearrangement joins TRBV5-1 to TRBJ2-1; TRBD2 aligns across 12 bases. The length of the CDR3 is 15 residues. V lost 4 bases and J lost 6; bases outside the gene matches: 5. The germline V gene encodes CDR1 SGHRS and CDR2 YFSETQ. The CDR3 region is CASSPGLAGSNEQFF. For the CDR3, the DNA is TGCGCCAGCAGCCCGGGACTAGCGGGCTCCAATGAGCAGTTCTTC.

V usage is TRBV18 and J usage is TRBJ2-3; 8 nucleotides line up with TRBD1. From germline, CDR1 is KGHSH and CDR2 LQKENI. The ends lost 3 bases at V and 5 bases at J; junction bases unmatched: 1. The CDR3 extends over 13 amino acids. The DNA for the CDR3 is TGTGCCAGCTCACCTGGACAGGGAGATACGCAGTATTTT. Translation gives CASSPGQGDTQYF.

In nucleotides, the CDR3 is TGTGCCTGGAGTGGAGACAGTTTGGACCAGCCCCAGCATTTT. Its protein product is CAWSGDSLDQPQHF. V usage is TRBV30 and J usage is TRBJ1-5; the D gene is possibly TRBD1 (5 bases). V lost 1 base and J lost 7, with 14 bases in between. CDR1 and CDR2 from the germline V gene are GTSNPN and SVGIG (reference sequence). The CDR3 runs 14 residues.

This clone was counted a single time. This rearrangement joins TRBV29-1 to TRBJ2-1; TRBD2 aligns across 11 bases. Germline V gene data show CDR1 as SQVTM and CDR2 as ANQGSEA. CDR3 length: 16 residues. The V segment lost 6 bases and the J segment 2 bases; nucleotides outside the gene matches: 9. CDR3: CSVAALAGEAYNEQFF. In DNA form, the CDR3 reads TGCAGCGTAGCCGCACTAGCGGGAGAAGCCTACAATGAGCAGTTCTTC.

This rearrangement joins TRBV9 to TRBJ1-2; TRBD1 might be the D (6 bases). CDR3 size: 14 residues. Germline V gene sequence: CDR1 SGDLS, CDR2 YYNGEE. With 4 bases removed from V and 4 bases from J, the gap between germline ends came to 14 bases. The CDR3 DNA follows: TGTGCCAGCAGCTTACGGGGGGGCGTCTATGGCTACACCTTC. Amino acids: CASSLRGGVYGYTF.

There are a few counts of this clone. This chain joins TRBV6-1 and TRBJ2-1; TRBD2 matches at 7 bases. The V gene end was trimmed by 8 bases and the J gene end by 4 bases; junction bases not matched to a gene: 5. From germline, CDR1 is MNHNS and CDR2 SASEGT. The CDR3 runs to 13 residues. CDR3 loop: CASCLAEYNEQFF. The DNA of the CDR3 is TGTGCCAGCTGCCTAGCGGAATACAATGAGCAGTTCTTC.

The chain links TRBV19 to TRBJ1-2; D possibly corresponds to TRBD1 (6 bases). Germline V gene sequence: CDR1 LNHDA, CDR2 SQIVND (reference sequence). Deletions cut 5 bases from V and 4 bases from J, with 14 bases between. The CDR3 loop spans 14 amino acids. CDR3 DNA sequence: TGTGCCAGTAGTCCACCTGGACAGCTCTATGGCTACACCTTC. Residues: CASSPPGQLYGYTF.

This chain joins TRBV5-6 and TRBJ1-2; D remains unclear. Trimming left V 1 base short and J 7 bases short, with 11 bases between. Germline V gene data show CDR1 as SGHDT and CDR2 as YYEEEE. This CDR3 has 13 residues. The CDR3 spells CASSLTAEGGYTF. CDR3 nucleotide sequence: TGTGCCAGCAGCTTGACGGCGGAGGGTGGCTACACCTTC.

The chain recombines TRBV4-2 with TRBJ2-1, with 9 bases that match TRBD2. From germline, CDR1 is LGHNA and CDR2 YNFKEQ. The V segment lost 1 base and the J segment 3 bases; nucleotides outside the gene matches: 4. The CDR3 runs 16 residues. CDR3: CASSQVASGVYNEQFF. The CDR3 nucleotides read TGTGCCAGCAGCCAAGTCGCTAGCGGGGTCTACAATGAGCAGTTCTTC.

J is TRBJ2-3 and V is TRBV6-4; D is unresolved. The germline V gene has CDR1 MRHNA and CDR2 SNTAGT. This CDR3 spans 13 amino acids. V lost 4 bases to trimming and J lost 6 bases, with 11 bases between them. As DNA, the CDR3 is TGTGCCAGCAGTGCCTCCACTGTGGATACGCAGTATTTT. Encoded protein: CASSASTVDTQYF.

V usage is TRBV7-9 and J usage is TRBJ1-6; D not resolved. The V and J ends lost 3 bases and 0 bases respectively, with 9 bases between them. The CDR3 has 16 amino acids. Germline assignment: CDR1 SEHNR and CDR2 FQNEAQ (reference sequence). The CDR3 reads CASSLRTSSYNSPLHF. CDR3 DNA: TGTGCCAGCAGCTTGAGGACGAGCTCCTATAATTCACCCCTCCACTTT.

The chain links TRBV28 to TRBJ2-7; 7 bases match TRBD1. In germline, CDR1 is MDHEN, CDR2 SYDVKM. J was trimmed by 1 base and V by 0 bases; bases with no gene match: 9. There are 17 residues in the CDR3. The CDR3 bases are TGTGCCAGCAGTTTATGGTTCCTAGGACAGGAGTCCTACGAGCAGTACTTC. Translated, it gives CASSLWFLGQESYEQYF.

This clone was found many times. This same CDR3 is encoded by further DNA sequences in the sample. The genes are TRBV7-2 and TRBJ1-2; the D gene is possibly TRBD1 (6 bases). Germline-derived CDR1 and CDR2 are SGHTA and FQGNSA. The CDR3 sequence is 13 residues long. V lost 4 bases, J lost 4 bases, and 10 bases lay in between. The CDR3 sequence is CASSSDRRYGYTF. DNA of the CDR3: TGTGCCAGCAGCTCAGACAGGCGCTATGGCTACACCTTC.

This clone has a single count. CDR3: CASSSPGGHWVLTF. In DNA, the CDR3 is TGTGCCAGCAGCTCACCGGGAGGTCACTGGGTCCTGACTTTC. The gene calls are TRBV6-6 and TRBJ2-6; TRBD2 matches 7 bases. The CDR3 has 14 amino acids. In germline, CDR1 is MNHNY, CDR2 SVGAGI (reference sequence). The V and J ends lost 6 bases and 13 bases, in that order; junction bases with no gene match: 12.

The chain employs TRBV5-1 and TRBJ1-1; no definite D call. The germline V gene encodes CDR1 SGHRS and CDR2 YFSETQ. This CDR3 is built from 15 residues. V shed 2 bases and J shed 0 bases, with 11 bases lying between them. CDR3 coding DNA: TGCGCCAGCAGCTTCTCCTCAAGGATGAACACTGAAGCTTTCTTT. Protein sequence: CASSFSSRMNTEAFF.

This chain joins TRBV30 and TRBJ1-2; D possibly corresponds to TRBD1 (5 bases). V lost 0 bases, J lost 8 bases, and 16 bases lay in between. Germline V gives CDR1 GTSNPN, CDR2 SVGIG (reference sequence). The CDR3 contains 14 residues. The CDR3 loop reads CAWSVTGQGTGYTF. Written as DNA, the CDR3 is TGTGCCTGGAGTGTAACGGGGCAGGGTACCGGCTACACCTTC.

This clone has a count of ten or more. The chain is built from TRBV4-1 and TRBJ2-5; 7 nucleotides line up with TRBD2. This CDR3 spans 14 amino acids. Germline loops: CDR1 MGHRA, CDR2 YSYEKL. Unmatched junction bases numbered 4, after V lost 3 bases and J lost 3 bases. CDR3 in amino acids: CASSQFGGEETQYF. The DNA for the CDR3 is TGCGCCAGCAGCCAGTTTGGGGGGGAAGAGACCCAGTACTTC.